This record looks at one T cell receptor (beta chain) sequence and its context. This sample includes further DNA sequences coding for the same CDR3. These data originate in a study of blood T cell repertoires in COVID-19. Produced via immunoSEQ multiplex PCR; TCRdb's table is partial and in-frame only. The data hold about 200,000 clones, with more than 85% observed a single time. V lost 4 bases and J lost 4, with 18 bases in between. Germline V CDR1 and CDR2: SGDLS, YYNGEE. This CDR3 has 15 amino acids. The origin of this receptor is a man aged 55 to 70 with acute or convalescent COVID-19. Sequenced sample: peripheral blood. The chain combines TRBV9 with TRBJ2-7, with D maybe TRBD2 (5 bases). Written as DNA, the CDR3 is TGTGCCAGCAGCCTCCAAACCGGAGGCCCATACGAGCAGTACTTC. It yields the protein CASSLQTGGPYEQYF.